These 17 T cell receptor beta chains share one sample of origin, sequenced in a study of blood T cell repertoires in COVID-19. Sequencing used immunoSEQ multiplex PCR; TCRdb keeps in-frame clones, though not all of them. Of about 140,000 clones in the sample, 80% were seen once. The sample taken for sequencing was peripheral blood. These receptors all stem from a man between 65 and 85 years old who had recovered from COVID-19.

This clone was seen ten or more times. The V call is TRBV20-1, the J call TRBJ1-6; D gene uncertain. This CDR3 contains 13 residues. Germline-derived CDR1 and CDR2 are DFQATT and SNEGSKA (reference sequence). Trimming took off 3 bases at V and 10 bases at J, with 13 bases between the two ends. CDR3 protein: CSASNTGESPLHF. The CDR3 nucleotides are TGCAGTGCTAGTAACACTGGAGAGTCACCCCTCCACTTT.

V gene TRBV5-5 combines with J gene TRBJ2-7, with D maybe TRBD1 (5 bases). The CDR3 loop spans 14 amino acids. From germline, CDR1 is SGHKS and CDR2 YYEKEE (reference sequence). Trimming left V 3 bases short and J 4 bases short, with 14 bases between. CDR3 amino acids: CASSSQESAYEQYF. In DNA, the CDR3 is TGTGCCAGCAGCTCACAGGAGTCCGCATACGAGCAGTACTTC.

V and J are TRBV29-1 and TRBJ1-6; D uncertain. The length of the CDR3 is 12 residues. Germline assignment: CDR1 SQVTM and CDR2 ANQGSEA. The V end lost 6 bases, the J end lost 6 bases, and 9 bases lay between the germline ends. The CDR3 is CSVGEGNSPLHF. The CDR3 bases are TGCAGCGTCGGGGAGGGTAATTCACCCCTCCACTTT.

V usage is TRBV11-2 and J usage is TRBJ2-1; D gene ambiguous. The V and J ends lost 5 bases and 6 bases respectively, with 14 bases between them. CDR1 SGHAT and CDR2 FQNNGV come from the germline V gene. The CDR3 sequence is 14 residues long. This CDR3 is CASSPTVDLNEQFF. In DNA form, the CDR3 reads TGTGCCAGCAGCCCCACAGTGGATCTCAATGAGCAGTTCTTC.

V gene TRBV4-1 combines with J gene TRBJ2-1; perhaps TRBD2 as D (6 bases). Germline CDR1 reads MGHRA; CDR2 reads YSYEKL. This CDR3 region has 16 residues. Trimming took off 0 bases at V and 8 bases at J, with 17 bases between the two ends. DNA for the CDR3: TGCGCCAGCAGCCAAGAAGGGGAGACTAGTCGTCATGAGCAGTTCTTC. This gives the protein CASSQEGETSRHEQFF.

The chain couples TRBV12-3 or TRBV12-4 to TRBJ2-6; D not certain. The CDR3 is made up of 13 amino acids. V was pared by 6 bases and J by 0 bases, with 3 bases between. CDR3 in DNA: TGTGCCAGCAGCGTCTCTGGGGCCAACGTCCTGACTTTC. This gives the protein CASSVSGANVLTF.

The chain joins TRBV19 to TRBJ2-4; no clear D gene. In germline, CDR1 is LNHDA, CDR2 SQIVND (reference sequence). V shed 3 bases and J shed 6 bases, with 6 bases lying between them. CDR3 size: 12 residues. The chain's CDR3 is CASSIRGNIQYF. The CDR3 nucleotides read TGTGCCAGTAGTATCCGCGGAAACATTCAGTACTTC.

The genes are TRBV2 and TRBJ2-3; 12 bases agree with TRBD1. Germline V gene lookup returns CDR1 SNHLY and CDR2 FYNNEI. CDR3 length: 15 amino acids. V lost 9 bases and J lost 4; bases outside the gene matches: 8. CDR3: CASTGTGGRSDTQYF. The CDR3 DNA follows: TGTGCCAGTACCGGGACAGGGGGCAGGTCAGATACGCAGTATTTT.

The CDR3 protein is CASSLVGGRALYEQFF. In nucleotides, the CDR3 is TGTGCCAGCAGCTTAGTAGGGGGGAGGGCCCTCTATGAGCAGTTCTTC. V and J are TRBV7-6 and TRBJ2-1; tentatively, D is TRBD2 (7 bases). Deletions cut 1 base from V and 8 bases from J, with 18 bases between. This CDR3 comprises 16 residues. The germline V gene encodes CDR1 SGHVS and CDR2 FNYEAQ.

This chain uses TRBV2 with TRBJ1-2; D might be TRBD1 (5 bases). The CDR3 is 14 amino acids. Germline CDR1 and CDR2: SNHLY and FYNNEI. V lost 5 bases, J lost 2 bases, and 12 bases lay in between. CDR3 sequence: CASSSGRANYGYTF. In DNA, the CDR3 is TGTGCCAGCAGTTCTGGCAGGGCGAACTATGGCTACACCTTC.

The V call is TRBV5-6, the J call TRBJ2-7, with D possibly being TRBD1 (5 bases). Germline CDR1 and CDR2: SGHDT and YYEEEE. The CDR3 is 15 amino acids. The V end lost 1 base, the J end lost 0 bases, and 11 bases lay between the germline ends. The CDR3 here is CASSLSPDSSYEQYF. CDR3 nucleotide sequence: TGTGCCAGCAGCTTGTCCCCCGACAGCTCCTACGAGCAGTACTTC.

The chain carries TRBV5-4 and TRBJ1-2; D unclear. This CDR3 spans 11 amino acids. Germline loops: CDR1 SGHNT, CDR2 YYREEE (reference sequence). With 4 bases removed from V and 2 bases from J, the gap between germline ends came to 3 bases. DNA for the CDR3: TGTGCCAGCAGCAGCAACTATGGCTACACCTTC. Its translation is CASSSNYGYTF. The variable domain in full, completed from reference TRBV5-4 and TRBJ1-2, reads ETGVTQSPTHLIKTRGQQVTLRCSSQSGHNTVSWYQQALGQGPQFIFQYYREEENGRGNFPPRFSGLQFPNYSSELNVNALELDDSALYLCASSSNYGYTFGSGTRLTVV.

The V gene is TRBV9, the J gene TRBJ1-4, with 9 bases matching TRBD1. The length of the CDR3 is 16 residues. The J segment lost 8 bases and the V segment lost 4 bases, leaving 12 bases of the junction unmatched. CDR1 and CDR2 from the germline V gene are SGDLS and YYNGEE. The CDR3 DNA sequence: TGTGCCAGCAGCCCCCAACCGGGACAGGGTAACGAAAAACTGTTTTTT. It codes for CASSPQPGQGNEKLFF. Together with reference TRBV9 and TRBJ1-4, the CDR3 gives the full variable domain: DSGVTQTPKHLITATGQRVTLRCSPRSGDLSVYWYQQSLDQGLQFLIQYYNGEERAKGNILERFSAQQFPDLHSELNLSSLELGDSALYFCASSPQPGQGNEKLFFGSGTQLSVL.

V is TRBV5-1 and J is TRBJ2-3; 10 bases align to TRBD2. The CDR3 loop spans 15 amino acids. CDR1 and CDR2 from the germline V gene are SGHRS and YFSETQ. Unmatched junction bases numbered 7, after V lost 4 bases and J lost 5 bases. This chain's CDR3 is CASSPSGRGQDTQYF. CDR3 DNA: TGCGCCAGCAGCCCAAGCGGGAGGGGCCAAGATACGCAGTATTTT. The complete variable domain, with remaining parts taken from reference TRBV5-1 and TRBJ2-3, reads KAGVTQTPRYLIKTRGQQVTLSCSPISGHRSVSWYQQTPGQGLQFLFEYFSETQRNKGNFPGRFSGRQFSNSRSEMNVSTLELGDSALYLCASSPSGRGQDTQYFGPGTRLTVL.

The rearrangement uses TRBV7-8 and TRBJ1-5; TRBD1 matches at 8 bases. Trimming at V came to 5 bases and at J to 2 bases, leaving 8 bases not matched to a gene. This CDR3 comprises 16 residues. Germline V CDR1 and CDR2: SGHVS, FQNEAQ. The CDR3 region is CASSRGQGIGNQPQHF. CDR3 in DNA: TGTGCCAGCAGCCGAGGACAGGGCATTGGCAATCAGCCCCAGCATTTT. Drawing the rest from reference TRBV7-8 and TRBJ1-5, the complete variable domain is GAGVSQSPRYKVAKRGQDVALRCDPISGHVSLFWYQQALGQGPEFLTYFQNEAQLDKSGLPSDRFFAERPEGSVSTLKIQRTQQEDSAVYLCASSRGQGIGNQPQHFGDGTRLSIL.

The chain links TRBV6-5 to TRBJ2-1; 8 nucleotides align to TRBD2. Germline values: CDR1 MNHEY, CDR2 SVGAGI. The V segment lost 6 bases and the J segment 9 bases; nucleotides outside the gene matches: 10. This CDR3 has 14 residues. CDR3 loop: CASRLGLAAREQFF. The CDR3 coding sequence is TGTGCCAGCAGACTCGGACTAGCCGCACGTGAGCAGTTCTTC.

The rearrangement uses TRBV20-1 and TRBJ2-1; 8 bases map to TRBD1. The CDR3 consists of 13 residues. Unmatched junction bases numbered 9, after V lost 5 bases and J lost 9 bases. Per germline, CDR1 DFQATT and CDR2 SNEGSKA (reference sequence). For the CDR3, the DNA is TGCAGTGCTGGTGAGACAGGGGTGGCTGAGCAGTTCTTC. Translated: CSAGETGVAEQFF.